This paragraph covers one TCR beta chain sequence. Its matching antigen is unknown. Germline CDR1 and CDR2: DFQATT and SNEGSKA (reference sequence). There are 15 residues in the CDR3. V was shortened by 3 bases and J by 1 base, with 16 bases between the two germline ends. This specimen comes from a study of blood T cells in healthy people across ages. With a J-beta primer mix and a sample-barcoded 5' primer, a second PCR ran roughly 7 to 11 cycles. TCRdb fed the 5' RACE reads into MiXCR, producing one record per CDR3 protein. The sample includes fewer than 800,000 distinct CDR3 sequences, about 30% of them seen just once. The study's findings and limits: Donor CMV status was unknown, possibly confounding expanded clonotype changes.

This TCR came from a woman older than 75 in good health. The material sequenced was blood. The chain is built from TRBV20-1 and TRBJ2-7; D possibly corresponds to TRBD2 (6 bases). The CDR3 loop is CSASNPAGPSYEQYF. Here the CDR3 DNA reads TGCAGTGCTAGTAACCCGGCGGGGCCATCCTACGAGCAGTACTTC.